These T cell receptor beta chains were read from a single sample in a study of blood T cell repertoires in COVID-19. Some clones are missing from TCRdb's copy, which holds only in-frame ones; the method was immunoSEQ multiplex PCR. The sample carries 200,000 to 250,000 clones, 80% to 85% recorded once. The sequenced sample consisted of PBMCs or T cells enriched from blood (not recorded which). The source of these receptors is a woman between 35 and 50 years old who had recovered from COVID-19. Each CDR3 is given with its conserved first and last residue. The order of the fields is CDR3 DNA, CDR3 protein, J gene, D gene, clone size, V gene. A D gene is named only where the DNA matches it firmly. Size is stated for part of the rows, as once, few or many counts, or as a class when the clone is expanded.

cdr3_nt: TGTGCCAGCAGCTTTGGACAGGGTAACTATGGCTACACCTTC
cdr3_aa: CASSFGQGNYGYTF
j_call: TRBJ1-2
d_call: TRBD1
clone_size: -
v_call: TRBV9

cdr3_nt: TGCAGCGCCCAGGGACAGGGGGTCACTGAAGCTTTCTTT
cdr3_aa: CSAQGQGVTEAFF
j_call: TRBJ1-1
d_call: TRBD1
clone_size: -
v_call: TRBV29-1

cdr3_nt: TGCGCCAGCAGATTAGCGGGAGGATCCGGTGAGCAGTTCTTC
cdr3_aa: CASRLAGGSGEQFF
j_call: TRBJ2-1
d_call: TRBD2
clone_size: -
v_call: TRBV5-1

cdr3_nt: TGTGCCAGCAGCTTAGTGAGTGAGATGCAGCCCCAGCATTTT
cdr3_aa: CASSLVSEMQPQHF
j_call: TRBJ1-5
d_call: -
clone_size: -
v_call: TRBV7-2

cdr3_nt: TGTGCCAGCAGGACTAGGACAGGGGCACGAAGCTATGGCTACACCTTC
cdr3_aa: CASRTRTGARSYGYTF
j_call: TRBJ1-2
d_call: TRBD1
clone_size: -
v_call: TRBV5-6

cdr3_nt: TGCGCCAGCAGCCCTTGGGCCCAAACCTCTGGGGCCAACGTCCTGACTTTC
cdr3_aa: CASSPWAQTSGANVLTF
j_call: TRBJ2-6
d_call: -
clone_size: -
v_call: TRBV5-1

cdr3_nt: TGTGCCAGCAGCTATTCTACAGGGGGGCCGGGGAATGGCTACACCTTC
cdr3_aa: CASSYSTGGPGNGYTF
j_call: TRBJ1-2
d_call: TRBD1
clone_size: -
v_call: TRBV5-6

cdr3_nt: TGTGCCAGCACCCGGGGGGCCGGGGAGCTGTTTTTT
cdr3_aa: CASTRGAGELFF
j_call: TRBJ2-2
d_call: TRBD2
clone_size: once
v_call: TRBV5-6

cdr3_nt: TGTGCCAGCAGTAGGAGCTCTAACACTGAAGCTTTCTTT
cdr3_aa: CASSRSSNTEAFF
j_call: TRBJ1-1
d_call: -
clone_size: -
v_call: TRBV28

cdr3_nt: TGCAGCGTTGTAGGAGGGAGTCGGGATGAGACCCAGTACTTC
cdr3_aa: CSVVGGSRDETQYF
j_call: TRBJ2-5
d_call: -
clone_size: -
v_call: TRBV29-1

cdr3_nt: TGTGCCAGCAGCCTAAGCATAGCGGGAGGGCCGATTTTCGGGGAGCTGTTTTTT
cdr3_aa: CASSLSIAGGPIFGELFF
j_call: TRBJ2-2
d_call: TRBD2
clone_size: -
v_call: TRBV7-8

cdr3_nt: TGTGCCAGCAGCTTACGGCCTAGCGGGAGCTCCAAAAACATTCAGTACTTC
cdr3_aa: CASSLRPSGSSKNIQYF
j_call: TRBJ2-4
d_call: TRBD2
clone_size: -
v_call: TRBV7-8

cdr3_nt: TGTGCCAGCCACAGGGGTGCTAACACCGGGGAGCTGTTTTTT
cdr3_aa: CASHRGANTGELFF
j_call: TRBJ2-2
d_call: TRBD1
clone_size: -
v_call: TRBV27

cdr3_nt: TGTGCCAGCAGCCAGGACTCGGGATTGGGTGGCATTCAGTACTTC
cdr3_aa: CASSQDSGLGGIQYF
j_call: TRBJ2-4
d_call: -
clone_size: few
v_call: TRBV5-4

cdr3_nt: TGTGCCAGCAGCCTTCAGGGTGTAGCTGGAAACACCATATATTTT
cdr3_aa: CASSLQGVAGNTIYF
j_call: TRBJ1-3
d_call: -
clone_size: -
v_call: TRBV7-2

cdr3_nt: TGCGCCAGCAGCTTGGTAAAACTAGCAGGCACCGGGGAGCTGTTTTTT
cdr3_aa: CASSLVKLAGTGELFF
j_call: TRBJ2-2
d_call: -
clone_size: few
v_call: TRBV5-1

cdr3_nt: TGTGCCACCAGCAGGGACAGGGGCGTCTCTGGAAACACCATATATTTT
cdr3_aa: CATSRDRGVSGNTIYF
j_call: TRBJ1-3
d_call: TRBD1
clone_size: -
v_call: TRBV15

cdr3_nt: TGTGCCAGCAGGACTAGCGGGAGGGCCGACAATGAGCAGTTCTTC
cdr3_aa: CASRTSGRADNEQFF
j_call: TRBJ2-1
d_call: TRBD2
clone_size: -
v_call: TRBV2

cdr3_nt: TGTGCCAGCAGTTCCCACAGGATTAGCAATCAGCCCCAGCATTTT
cdr3_aa: CASSSHRISNQPQHF
j_call: TRBJ1-5
d_call: -
clone_size: -
v_call: TRBV6-2/TRBV6-3

cdr3_nt: TGCAGCGTGAGCCGGGACAGGGTCACAGATACGCAGTATTTT
cdr3_aa: CSVSRDRVTDTQYF
j_call: TRBJ2-3
d_call: TRBD1
clone_size: -
v_call: TRBV29-1

cdr3_nt: TGTGCCAGCAGTTATACAGGGGTCTACACTGAAGCTTTCTTT
cdr3_aa: CASSYTGVYTEAFF
j_call: TRBJ1-1
d_call: TRBD1
clone_size: -
v_call: TRBV27

cdr3_nt: TGCGCCAGCAGCCCTGAGGGCCTAGTACGCGAGCAGTTCTTC
cdr3_aa: CASSPEGLVREQFF
j_call: TRBJ2-1
d_call: -
clone_size: -
v_call: TRBV4-1

cdr3_nt: TGTGCCAGCAGTTTAGGGGGACAGTTGATCTACACCTTC
cdr3_aa: CASSLGGQLIYTF
j_call: TRBJ1-2
d_call: TRBD1
clone_size: -
v_call: TRBV28

cdr3_nt: TGTGCCAGCAGCTGGGGGACAGGGCTCGAGCAGTACTTC
cdr3_aa: CASSWGTGLEQYF
j_call: TRBJ2-7
d_call: TRBD1
clone_size: -
v_call: TRBV5-5

cdr3_nt: TGTGCCAGCAGCTTTCAAGCGCCCGATAGTAACCAGTACTTC
cdr3_aa: CASSFQAPDSNQYF
j_call: TRBJ2-5
d_call: -
clone_size: -
v_call: TRBV7-2

cdr3_nt: TGTGCCTGGAGTCCGCACGGGGAAACTGAAGCTTTCTTT
cdr3_aa: CAWSPHGETEAFF
j_call: TRBJ1-1
d_call: -
clone_size: -
v_call: TRBV30

cdr3_nt: TGTGCCAGCAGCTTTTGGCGGGAGGGTACCTACAATGAGCAGTTCTTC
cdr3_aa: CASSFWREGTYNEQFF
j_call: TRBJ2-1
d_call: TRBD2
clone_size: -
v_call: TRBV11-2

cdr3_nt: TGTGCCAGCAGTTCTCCCAGGGGTTACTCCTACGAGCAGTACTTC
cdr3_aa: CASSSPRGYSYEQYF
j_call: TRBJ2-7
d_call: -
clone_size: -
v_call: TRBV6-5

cdr3_nt: TGTGCCAGCAGCTTAGGGACTATCTACGAGCAGTACTTC
cdr3_aa: CASSLGTIYEQYF
j_call: TRBJ2-7
d_call: -
clone_size: -
v_call: TRBV7-2

cdr3_nt: TGTGCCAACAGTGAAGAGGGGACAAAACTAAGCTCTGGAAACACCATATATTTT
cdr3_aa: CANSEEGTKLSSGNTIYF
j_call: TRBJ1-3
d_call: -
clone_size: -
v_call: TRBV2

cdr3_nt: TGTGCCAGCAGTTCGGGTGCGTACAATGAGCAGTTCTTC
cdr3_aa: CASSSGAYNEQFF
j_call: TRBJ2-1
d_call: -
clone_size: -
v_call: TRBV6-6

cdr3_nt: TGTGCCACCAGTGATTCCTTGAGAGCGGATGAGCAGTTCTTC
cdr3_aa: CATSDSLRADEQFF
j_call: TRBJ2-1
d_call: -
clone_size: -
v_call: TRBV24-1

cdr3_nt: TGTGCCAGCAGCTTCAGGGTAGGGGACACTGAAGCTTTCTTT
cdr3_aa: CASSFRVGDTEAFF
j_call: TRBJ1-1
d_call: -
clone_size: -
v_call: TRBV7-2

cdr3_nt: TGTGCCACCAAAACGGAGGGGGATACGCAGTATTTT
cdr3_aa: CATKTEGDTQYF
j_call: TRBJ2-3
d_call: -
clone_size: -
v_call: TRBV12-3/TRBV12-4

cdr3_nt: TGTGCCAGCAGTTCGACCTACAGGGGGGAGACCCAGTACTTC
cdr3_aa: CASSSTYRGETQYF
j_call: TRBJ2-5
d_call: TRBD1
clone_size: -
v_call: TRBV6-1

cdr3_nt: TGTGCCAGCAAACTGACGGGGTTTAGCTCCTACGAGCAGTACTTC
cdr3_aa: CASKLTGFSSYEQYF
j_call: TRBJ2-7
d_call: -
clone_size: -
v_call: TRBV27

cdr3_nt: TGTGCCAGCAGTTTACAGGGATATCAGCCCCAGCATTTT
cdr3_aa: CASSLQGYQPQHF
j_call: TRBJ1-5
d_call: -
clone_size: -
v_call: TRBV28

cdr3_nt: TGTGCCACCAGTGACTCCGACAGAAACACTGAAGCTTTCTTT
cdr3_aa: CATSDSDRNTEAFF
j_call: TRBJ1-1
d_call: -
clone_size: -
v_call: TRBV24-1

cdr3_nt: TGTGCCAGCAGCCAAGACGCGGGAGGCAGCTCCTACAATGAGCAGTTCTTC
cdr3_aa: CASSQDAGGSSYNEQFF
j_call: TRBJ2-1
d_call: TRBD2
clone_size: -
v_call: TRBV4-2

cdr3_nt: TGTGCCAGCAGCCGGAGAGGGAAGGAAACCGGGGAGCTGTTTTTT
cdr3_aa: CASSRRGKETGELFF
j_call: TRBJ2-2
d_call: -
clone_size: -
v_call: TRBV3-1/TRBV3-2

cdr3_nt: TGTGCCAGCTCACCTCAAAGCTCCTATGGCTACACCTTC
cdr3_aa: CASSPQSSYGYTF
j_call: TRBJ1-2
d_call: -
clone_size: -
v_call: TRBV18

cdr3_nt: TGTGCCAGCAGAAACCCGGCAGGGGCGGGCTATGGCTACACCTTC
cdr3_aa: CASRNPAGAGYGYTF
j_call: TRBJ1-2
d_call: -
clone_size: -
v_call: TRBV6-5

cdr3_nt: TGTGCCAGCAGCCAAGGGACTAGCGACTACAATGAGCAGTTCTTC
cdr3_aa: CASSQGTSDYNEQFF
j_call: TRBJ2-1
d_call: TRBD2
clone_size: once
v_call: TRBV3-1/TRBV3-2

cdr3_nt: TGTGCCTGGAGTGTACCAGCGGGAGGGCCTCTCGCCGGGGAGCTGTTTTTT
cdr3_aa: CAWSVPAGGPLAGELFF
j_call: TRBJ2-2
d_call: TRBD2
clone_size: -
v_call: TRBV30

cdr3_nt: TGCGCCAGCAGCCAACGGGCAGCGGGAGGCCCGCTTACGCAGTATTTT
cdr3_aa: CASSQRAAGGPLTQYF
j_call: TRBJ2-3
d_call: TRBD2
clone_size: once
v_call: TRBV4-1

cdr3_nt: TGTGCCAGCCTCGGACAGGGGGCAAGTGAAAAACTGTTTTTT
cdr3_aa: CASLGQGASEKLFF
j_call: TRBJ1-4
d_call: TRBD1
clone_size: -
v_call: TRBV18

cdr3_nt: TGCGCCAGCATGGACAAAATCGGACTAGCGGTGAACACCGGGGAGCTGTTTTTT
cdr3_aa: CASMDKIGLAVNTGELFF
j_call: TRBJ2-2
d_call: TRBD2
clone_size: -
v_call: TRBV10-2

cdr3_nt: TGCGCCAGCAGCCAGGTCTATAGCGGGAGGGGCACCGGGGAGCTGTTTTTT
cdr3_aa: CASSQVYSGRGTGELFF
j_call: TRBJ2-2
d_call: TRBD2
clone_size: -
v_call: TRBV4-1

cdr3_nt: TGTGCCAGCAGGAATCAGCGACAAGAGACCCAGTACTTC
cdr3_aa: CASRNQRQETQYF
j_call: TRBJ2-5
d_call: -
clone_size: -
v_call: TRBV3-1/TRBV3-2

cdr3_nt: TGTGCCAGCAGCCAACAATTCAGGGGGACTAGCGGGATTAATGAGCAGTTCTTC
cdr3_aa: CASSQQFRGTSGINEQFF
j_call: TRBJ2-1
d_call: TRBD2
clone_size: -
v_call: TRBV4-2

cdr3_nt: TGTGCCAGCAGCGTAGGACAGCACGCCGGGGAGCTGTTTTTT
cdr3_aa: CASSVGQHAGELFF
j_call: TRBJ2-2
d_call: -
clone_size: once
v_call: TRBV9

cdr3_nt: TGTGCCAGCAGTTGGGCTGCTGGAAACACCATATATTTT
cdr3_aa: CASSWAAGNTIYF
j_call: TRBJ1-3
d_call: -
clone_size: -
v_call: TRBV27

cdr3_nt: TGTGCCAGCAGATCAATGGACAGGGACTCCTACGAGCAGTACTTC
cdr3_aa: CASRSMDRDSYEQYF
j_call: TRBJ2-7
d_call: TRBD1
clone_size: -
v_call: TRBV6-5

cdr3_nt: TGTGCCAGCAGCTTACAGGGTCTTGGGTATGGCTACACCTTC
cdr3_aa: CASSLQGLGYGYTF
j_call: TRBJ1-2
d_call: -
clone_size: -
v_call: TRBV5-4

cdr3_nt: TGTGCCAGCAGTCATCTCCTACAGGGAAGGACTGAAGCTTTCTTT
cdr3_aa: CASSHLLQGRTEAFF
j_call: TRBJ1-1
d_call: -
clone_size: -
v_call: TRBV7-8

cdr3_nt: TGCGCCAGCAGCTTGGGACTAGCGGGTTCTAACGAGCAGTACTTC
cdr3_aa: CASSLGLAGSNEQYF
j_call: TRBJ2-7
d_call: TRBD2
clone_size: -
v_call: TRBV5-1

cdr3_nt: TGTGCCAGCAGCCACAGGGGGTTGGAGGGAGAAAAACTGTTTTTT
cdr3_aa: CASSHRGLEGEKLFF
j_call: TRBJ1-4
d_call: TRBD1
clone_size: -
v_call: TRBV11-3